The entry that follows covers one T cell receptor (beta chain) sequence. Its antigen is still unknown. No qualities accompany the bases; no much larger clone lies one base away. The CDR3 starts with the cysteine, ends with the phenylalanine, and has 13 residues. Of the read, only the CDR3 DNA is kept; its 39 bases are in frame from base 1. Trimming costs V 0 bases and J 11 bases, and their ends lie 13 bases apart. Taken from the germline V gene (reference sequence), the CDR1 and CDR2 loops are MNHNY and SVGAGI. Library prep was done by 5' RACE. These reads were obtained on an Illumina HiSeq 2500. A second PCR of about 6 to 11 cycles was performed with a sample-barcoded 5' primer and a J-beta primer mix. Each TCR beta cDNA molecule received a unique molecular identifier from a template-switch 5' adaptor carrying 12 random nucleotides. Each sample yielded at least 2.5 million CDR3-containing paired-end reads. The Mint cDNA synthesis kit, primed by a TRBC-specific oligonucleotide, was used to synthesize first-strand cDNA from all RNA. After uracil-DNA glycosylase treatment, a first 18-cycle PCR used universal primers M1SS and BC2_uni_R on all cDNA. The study's processing was this. Each sample was normalized by randomly selecting 1 million high-quality reads, each carrying a distinct molecular identifier. Instead of being binned into consensus sequences, reads that shared molecular identifiers were thrown out. MiTCR, with a Q25 quality threshold and the strictest error-elimination algorithm, was used for CDR3 identification, clonotype clustering and error correction. A nonparametric unseen species model with Euler transformation was used to estimate a lower bound on total TCR beta diversity. TCRdb reanalyzed the raw reads on its own, using fastp at Q25 for trimming and MiXCR for clone calling, and kept in-frame beta chains. Each entry is one CDR3 protein sequence, shown with its most common DNA and genes. The V and J calls follow TCRdb's processing rather than the paper's. Present in this sample are 1,500,000 or so distinct CDR3 sequences, around 59% of which were seen just once. The biggest ten clones account for about 6.3% of the sample.

The 39 donors, aged 6 to 90 years, were systemically healthy Caucasian individuals from Russia. Each donor gave around 9.9 milliliters of peripheral blood, collected into EDTA-treated Vacutainer tubes. Ficoll-Paque density-gradient centrifugation was used to isolate PBMCs, with at least 7 million per sample. Trizol reagent was used to extract total RNA from the PBMCs, yielding at least 6 micrograms per sample. For every donor, flow cytometry on a PBMC aliquot measured the percentage of naive CD45RAhigh/CD27high T cells. These data belong to a study of blood T cells in healthy people across ages (dated by TCRdb to the mid-2010s). Study-wide context: In model experiments, template switching captured roughly one uniquely barcoded TCR beta cDNA molecule for every two T cells. Age-related changes in TCR beta repertoire diversity were measured in the study by deep sequencing normalized with unique cDNA molecular identifiers. To avoid experimental bias, donors of different ages were spread randomly across the sequencing lanes. Donors were grouped into four age groups: young (average approximately 16 years), middle-aged (39), aged (62) and long-lived (approximately 75). The study analyzed two additional independent replicas of 1 million unique cDNA reads from the same blood draw for two donors, one aged 18 to 30 and one aged 80 or older. General study outcomes and caveats: Conclusive comparison of naive and antigen-experienced compartments was prevented by the profiling of bulk unsorted PBMCs. Estimates of total diversity based on one million sequenced T cells were considered lower bounds and underestimates. The CMV infection status of donors was not known, potentially confounding age-related changes in expanded clonotypes. A strong correlation was found between observed TCR beta diversity and the percentage of naive T cells measured by flow cytometry. Observed TCR beta diversity per million T cells fell roughly linearly with age, and a significant reduction was already apparent by age roughly 40. The long-lived group showed more naive CD4+ T cells, fewer expanded clones and increased TCR diversity than the aged group, suggesting age selection.

The TCR originated in a man between 18 and 35 years old in good health. Here the chain combines TRBV6-6 and TRBJ1-1, with the D segment identity uncertain. The sequenced sample was blood. Read as DNA, the sequence is TGTGCCAGCAGTTACTCGATGTGGTTAGCGGCTTTCTTT. This sequence encodes CASSYSMWLAAFF.